These 4 T cell receptor beta chains share one sample of origin, sequenced in a study of T cell repertoires in cytomegalovirus infection. Their antigens remain unidentified. TCRdb redid the calling of the reads with MiXCR, one entry per CDR3 protein. The table records fewer than 650,000 distinct CDR3 sequences, about 40% of them present only once. This material consisted of cultured PBMCs, taken from culture after CMV antigen stimulation. These receptors all stem from a human donor in good health (CMV status not recorded). Some clones in this sample may be carry-over from other donors' samples.

The chain carries TRBV23-1 and TRBJ2-5; no reliable D call. TRBV23-1 is sorted into the ORF group, with uncertain function. The germline V and J ends were trimmed by 3 bases and 3 bases, with 8 bases remaining between them. CDR3 length: 13 amino acids. The CDR3 here is CASSHQSEETQYF. The DNA of the CDR3 is TGCGCCAGCAGTCACCAGTCCGAAGAGACCCAGTACTTC.

The chain recombines TRBV12-3 or TRBV12-4 with TRBJ2-7, with D perhaps being TRBD1 or TRBD2 (5 bases each). Deletions cut 3 bases from V and 0 bases from J, with 9 bases between. The CDR3 consists of 14 residues. The CDR3 DNA sequence: TGTGCCAGCAGTTTCCGGGGCCACTCCTACGAGCAGTACTTC. Translating gives CASSFRGHSYEQYF.

This clonotype was recorded a few times. V is TRBV7-6 and J is TRBJ1-6; D possibly corresponds to TRBD1 (6 bases). CDR3 size: 16 residues. Germline V gene sequence: CDR1 SGHVS, CDR2 FNYEAQ. Trimming left V 5 bases short and J 8 bases short, with 19 bases between. The CDR3 sequence is CASSPAYREADSPLHF. The CDR3 DNA reads TGTGCCAGCAGCCCCGCATACAGGGAGGCGGATTCACCCCTCCACTTT.

In its sample, this clonotype was seen a few times. The CDR3 reads CSATPQTGGGEQFF. The CDR3 nucleotides read TGCAGTGCTACCCCCCAAACAGGGGGCGGTGAGCAGTTCTTC. The chain uses TRBV20-1 and TRBJ2-1; 9 bases align to TRBD1. Losses at the gene ends were 4 bases for V and 9 bases for J; bases not matched to a gene: 10. The CDR3 contains 14 residues. The V gene's germline CDR1 is DFQATT and CDR2 SNEGSKA (reference sequence).